This T cell receptor beta chain is from a study of cytomegalovirus exposure and HLA in healthy donors. The primer mix had 60 Vbeta and 13 Jbeta primers. Profiling relied on immunoSEQ multiplex PCR, and the TCRdb table lists in-frame clones only, not all of them. Seen here are around 200,000 clones, approximately 70% observed once, and the top ten hold roughly 2.5%. This TCR was sampled from a man in his forties in good health and CMV-seropositive. What was sequenced was PBMCs.

CDR3 DNA sequence: TGTGCCAGCTCCCCAGGGGGCGTAAGACGTGGCTACACCTTC. It specifies CASSPGGVRRGYTF. This sequence joins TRBV27 and TRBJ1-2, with 8 nucleotides matching TRBD1. Germline CDR1 reads MNHEY; CDR2 reads SMNVEV (reference sequence). The CDR3 is 14 residues long. Trimming took 8 bases from V and 7 from J; bases not matched to a gene: 12.